This TCR beta chain was sequenced during a study of blood T cell repertoires in COVID-19. Study as a whole: Donors in the United States, Italy and Spain gave samples during acute or convalescent COVID-19. T cells, B-cell-depleted T cells, or PBMCs provided the cDNA or gDNA that served as material.

Recruitment covered about two dozen US areas and drew participants whose ages spanned roughly 18 to 89 years. Shortly before study entry, within 2 weeks, exposed participants had met a COVID-19 case. Germline CDR1 and CDR2: SGHRS and YFSETQ. The length of the CDR3 is 16 residues. The V and J ends lost 7 bases and 4 bases, in that order; junction bases with no gene match: 10. Clones were sequenced by immunoSEQ multiplex PCR, and TCRdb holds only the in-frame ones, with some missing. The sample lists approximately 220,000 clones, around 82% occurring once. The clonotype originates from a woman aged 35 to 49 who had been exposed to COVID-19. The chain carries TRBV5-1 and TRBJ2-2; 10 positions agree with TRBD2. The sequenced sample consisted of PBMCs or T cells enriched from blood (not recorded which). The CDR3 DNA reads TGCGCCAGCCGCGCTAGCGGGGGCCAGGGCACCGGGGAGCTGTTTTTT. It encodes CASRASGGQGTGELFF. Together with reference TRBV5-1 and TRBJ2-2, the CDR3 gives the full variable domain: KAGVTQTPRYLIKTRGQQVTLSCSPISGHRSVSWYQQTPGQGLQFLFEYFSETQRNKGNFPGRFSGRQFSNSRSEMNVSTLELGDSALYLCASRASGGQGTGELFFGEGSRLTVL.